Reported below is one T cell receptor beta chain. Its target is unknown. TCRdb keeps only in-frame clones here, not all; method: immunoSEQ multiplex PCR. The table includes about 18,000 clones, approximately 50% detected once. This entry is derived from a study of siplizumab effects on memory and regulatory T cells. Study-wide points: Greater diversity than memory cells seemed evident in naive T cells, which also appeared to be major alloresponse contributors.

CDR1 is SGHTA, CDR2 FQGNSA, per germline. CDR3 length equals 14 residues. Deletions cut 1 base from V and 4 bases from J, with 10 bases between. Cells from the mixed lymphocyte reaction underwent coculture for under seven days at 37 degrees C. The source is a human donor in good health; the cells came from an allogeneic mixed lymphocyte reaction. The material sequenced was CFSE-low (dividing) CD4+ T cells sorted from an allogeneic mixed lymphocyte reaction. The chain combines TRBV7-2 with TRBJ1-2, with no clear D. CDR3 DNA: TGTGCCAGCAGCTTAGGGGTCAGCCTCTATGGCTACACCTTC. Translated: CASSLGVSLYGYTF.